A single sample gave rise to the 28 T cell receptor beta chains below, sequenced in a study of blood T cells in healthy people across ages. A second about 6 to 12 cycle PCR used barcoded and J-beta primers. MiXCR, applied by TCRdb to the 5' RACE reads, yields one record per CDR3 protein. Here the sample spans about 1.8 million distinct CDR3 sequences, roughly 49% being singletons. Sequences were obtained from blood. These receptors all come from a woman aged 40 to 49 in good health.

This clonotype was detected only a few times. The CDR3 protein is CASSYSRLVIFTDTQYF. The CDR3 region has the DNA TGTGCCAGCAGTTACTCCCGACTAGTAATTTTTACAGATACGCAGTATTTT. The chain uses TRBV6-2 or TRBV6-3 and TRBJ2-3, with D maybe TRBD2 (6 bases). Germline V gene lookup returns CDR1 MNHEY and CDR2 SVGEGT. This CDR3 is built from 17 residues. Trimming pared 0 bases from V and 3 bases from J, leaving 16 bases between.

The CDR3 loop reads CASSDIGTGPSSYEQYF. The CDR3 nucleotides read TGTGCCAGCAGCGATATTGGGACAGGACCATCGTCCTACGAGCAGTACTTC. The rearrangement uses TRBV6-6 and TRBJ2-7, with 8 bases that match TRBD1. Losses at the gene ends were 6 bases for V and 1 base for J; bases not matched to a gene: 14. There are 17 residues in the CDR3. The V gene's germline CDR1 is MNHNY and CDR2 SVGAGI (reference sequence).

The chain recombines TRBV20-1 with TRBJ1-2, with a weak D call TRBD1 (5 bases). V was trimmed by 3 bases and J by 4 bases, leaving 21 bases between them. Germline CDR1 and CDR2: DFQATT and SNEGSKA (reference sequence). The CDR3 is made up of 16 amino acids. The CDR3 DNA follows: TGCAGTGCTAGTAGTTTGGGGGACCGTACCTTCTATGGCTACACCTTC. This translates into CSASSLGDRTFYGYTF.

The CDR3 DNA sequence: TGTGCCAGCGCCGCAAATGTTCTAAGACGGACAGATACGCAGTATTTT. Translated: CASAANVLRRTDTQYF. The V call is TRBV2, the J call TRBJ2-3, with D unclear. The CDR3 covers 16 residues. The germline CDR1 and CDR2 sequences are SNHLY and FYNNEI. Trimming took off 8 bases at V and 3 bases at J, with 21 bases between the two ends. Combining the CDR3 with reference TRBV2 and TRBJ2-3 gives the whole variable domain EPEVTQTPSHQVTQMGQEVILRCVPISNHLYFYWYRQILGQKVEFLVSFYNNEISEKSEIFDDQFSVERPDGSNFTLKIRSTKLEDSAMYFCASAANVLRRTDTQYFGPGTRLTVL.

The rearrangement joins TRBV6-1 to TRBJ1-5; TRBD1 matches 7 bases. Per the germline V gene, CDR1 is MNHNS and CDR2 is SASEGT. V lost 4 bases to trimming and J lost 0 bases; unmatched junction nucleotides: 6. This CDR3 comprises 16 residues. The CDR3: CASSGGTGDSNQPQHF. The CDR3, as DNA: TGTGCCAGCAGTGGAGGTACAGGGGATAGCAATCAGCCCCAGCATTTT.

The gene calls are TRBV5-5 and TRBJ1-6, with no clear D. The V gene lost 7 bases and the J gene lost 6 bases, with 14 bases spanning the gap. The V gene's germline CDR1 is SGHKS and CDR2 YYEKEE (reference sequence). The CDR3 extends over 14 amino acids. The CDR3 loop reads CASDILPPNSPLHF. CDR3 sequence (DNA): TGTGCCAGCGACATCCTACCTCCTAATTCACCCCTCCACTTT.

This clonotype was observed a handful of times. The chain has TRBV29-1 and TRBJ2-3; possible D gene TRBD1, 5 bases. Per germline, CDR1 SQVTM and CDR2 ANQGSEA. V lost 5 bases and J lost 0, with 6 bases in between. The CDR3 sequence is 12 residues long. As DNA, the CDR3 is TGCAGCGTTCAGGGAAGCACAGATACGCAGTATTTT. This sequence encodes CSVQGSTDTQYF.

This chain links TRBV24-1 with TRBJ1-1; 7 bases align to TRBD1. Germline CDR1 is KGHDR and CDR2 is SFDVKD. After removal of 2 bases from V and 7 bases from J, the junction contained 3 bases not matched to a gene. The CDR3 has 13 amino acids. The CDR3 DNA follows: TGTGCCACCAGTGATTACCAGGGGGTTGAAGCTTTCTTT. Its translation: CATSDYQGVEAFF.

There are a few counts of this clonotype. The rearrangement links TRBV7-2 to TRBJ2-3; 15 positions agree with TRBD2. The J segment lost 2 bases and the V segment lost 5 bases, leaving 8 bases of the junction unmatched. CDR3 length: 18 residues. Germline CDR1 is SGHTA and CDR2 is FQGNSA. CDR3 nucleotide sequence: TGTGCCAGCAGCGCAGGACTAGCGGGGGGGCCTGACACAGATACGCAGTATTTT. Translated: CASSAGLAGGPDTDTQYF. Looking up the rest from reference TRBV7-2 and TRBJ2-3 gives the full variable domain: GAGVSQSPSNKVTEKGKDVELRCDPISGHTALYWYRQSLGQGLEFLIYFQGNSAPDKSGLPSDRFSAERTGGSVSTLTIQRTQQEDSAVYLCASSAGLAGGPDTDTQYFGPGTRLTVL.

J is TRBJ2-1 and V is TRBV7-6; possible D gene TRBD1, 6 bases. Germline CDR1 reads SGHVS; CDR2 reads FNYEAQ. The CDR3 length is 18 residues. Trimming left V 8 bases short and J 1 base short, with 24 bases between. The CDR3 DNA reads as TGTGCCAGCCAGCCGGGACAATGGGTGAAGGGGTCCTACAATGAGCAGTTCTTC. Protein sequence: CASQPGQWVKGSYNEQFF.

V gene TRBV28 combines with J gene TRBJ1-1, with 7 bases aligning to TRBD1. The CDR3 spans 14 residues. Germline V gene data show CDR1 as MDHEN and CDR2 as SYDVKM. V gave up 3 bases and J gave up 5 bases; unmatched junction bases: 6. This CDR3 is CASSFSGGRTEAFF. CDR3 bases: TGTGCCAGCAGTTTTTCAGGGGGACGGACTGAAGCTTTCTTT.

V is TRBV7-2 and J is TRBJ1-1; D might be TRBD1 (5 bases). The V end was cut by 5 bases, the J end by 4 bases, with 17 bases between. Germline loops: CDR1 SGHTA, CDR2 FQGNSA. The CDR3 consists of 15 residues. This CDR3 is CASSPGTFGGTEAFF. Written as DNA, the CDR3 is TGTGCCAGCAGCCCTGGGACTTTCGGGGGCACTGAAGCTTTCTTT.

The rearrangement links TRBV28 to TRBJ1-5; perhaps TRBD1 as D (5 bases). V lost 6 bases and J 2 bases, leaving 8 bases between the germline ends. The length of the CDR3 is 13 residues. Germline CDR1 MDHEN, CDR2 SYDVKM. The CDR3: CASRLQGNQPQHF. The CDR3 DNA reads TGTGCCAGCAGGTTACAGGGCAATCAGCCCCAGCATTTT.

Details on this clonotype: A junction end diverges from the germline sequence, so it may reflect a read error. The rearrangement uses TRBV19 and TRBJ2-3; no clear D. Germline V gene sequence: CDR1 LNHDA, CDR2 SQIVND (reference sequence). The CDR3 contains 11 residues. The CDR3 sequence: CASSPGDTPYF. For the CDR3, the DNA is TGTGCCAGTAGTCCCGGAGATACGCCGTATTTT.

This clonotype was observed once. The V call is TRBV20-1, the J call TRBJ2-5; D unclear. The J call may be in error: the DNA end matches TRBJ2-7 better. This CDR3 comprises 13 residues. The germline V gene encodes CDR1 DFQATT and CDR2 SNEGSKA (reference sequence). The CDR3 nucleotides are TGCAGTGCTAGAGTGACGGCCGTCTACGAGCAGTACTTC. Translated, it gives CSARVTAVYEQYF.

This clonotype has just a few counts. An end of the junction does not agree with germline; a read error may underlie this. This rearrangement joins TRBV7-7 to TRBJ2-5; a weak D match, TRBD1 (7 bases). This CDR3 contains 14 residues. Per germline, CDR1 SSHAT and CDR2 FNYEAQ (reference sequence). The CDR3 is CASSLADRRETQYF. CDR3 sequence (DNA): TGTGCTAGCAGCTTAGCGGACAGGAGGGAGACCCAGTACTTC.

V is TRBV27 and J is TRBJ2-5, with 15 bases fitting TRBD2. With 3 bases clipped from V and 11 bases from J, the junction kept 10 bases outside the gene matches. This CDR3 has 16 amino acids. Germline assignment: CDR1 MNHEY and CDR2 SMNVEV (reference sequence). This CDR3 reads CASSFSGLAGGNEQYF. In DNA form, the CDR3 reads TGTGCCAGCAGTTTCTCGGGACTAGCGGGGGGCAATGAGCAGTACTTC.

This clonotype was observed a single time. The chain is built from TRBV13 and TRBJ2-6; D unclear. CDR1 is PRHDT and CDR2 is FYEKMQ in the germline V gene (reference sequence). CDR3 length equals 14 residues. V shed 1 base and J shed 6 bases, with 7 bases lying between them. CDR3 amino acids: CASSLDRQANVLTF. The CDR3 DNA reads TGTGCCAGCAGCTTAGACCGACAGGCCAACGTCCTGACTTTC.

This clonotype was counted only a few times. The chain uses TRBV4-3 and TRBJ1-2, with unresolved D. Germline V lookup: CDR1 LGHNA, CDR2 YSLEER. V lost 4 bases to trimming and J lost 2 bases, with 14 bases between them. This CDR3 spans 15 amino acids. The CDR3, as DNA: TGCGCCAGCAGCCCTCGACGGACGGGGAACTATGGCTACACCTTC. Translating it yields CASSPRRTGNYGYTF.

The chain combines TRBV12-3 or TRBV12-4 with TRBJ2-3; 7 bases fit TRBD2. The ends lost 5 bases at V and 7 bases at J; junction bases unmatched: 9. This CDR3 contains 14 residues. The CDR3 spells CASSLSGPGHTQYF. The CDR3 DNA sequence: TGTGCCAGCAGTCTTAGCGGGCCCGGACATACGCAGTATTTT.

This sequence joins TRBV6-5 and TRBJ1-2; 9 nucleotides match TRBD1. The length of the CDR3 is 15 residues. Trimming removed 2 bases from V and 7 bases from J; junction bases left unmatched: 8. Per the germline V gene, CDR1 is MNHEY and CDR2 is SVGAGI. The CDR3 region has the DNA TGTGCCAGCAGTTACCTGGGACAGGGTGAGGGTGGCTACACCTTC. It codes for CASSYLGQGEGGYTF.

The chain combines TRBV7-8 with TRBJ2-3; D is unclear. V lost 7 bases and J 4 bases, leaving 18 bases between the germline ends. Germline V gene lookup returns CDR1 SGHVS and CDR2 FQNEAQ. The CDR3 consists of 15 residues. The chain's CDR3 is CASTPTGLRADTQYF. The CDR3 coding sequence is TGTGCCAGCACCCCAACCGGGCTTCGAGCAGATACGCAGTATTTT.

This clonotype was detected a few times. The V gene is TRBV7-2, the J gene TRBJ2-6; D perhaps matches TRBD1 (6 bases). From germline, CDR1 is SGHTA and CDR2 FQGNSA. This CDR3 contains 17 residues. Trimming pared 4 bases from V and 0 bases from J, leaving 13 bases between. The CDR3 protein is CASSSSGAASGANVLTF. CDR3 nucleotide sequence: TGTGCCAGCAGCTCCTCAGGGGCTGCCTCTGGGGCCAACGTCCTGACTTTC.

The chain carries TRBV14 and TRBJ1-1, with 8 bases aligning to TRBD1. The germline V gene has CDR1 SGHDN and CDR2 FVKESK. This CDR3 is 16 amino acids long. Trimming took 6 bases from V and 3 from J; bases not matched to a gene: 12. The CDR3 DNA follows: TGTGCCAGCAGTTTCGATTTGCCAGGGGGCTACACTGAAGCTTTCTTT. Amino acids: CASSFDLPGGYTEAFF.

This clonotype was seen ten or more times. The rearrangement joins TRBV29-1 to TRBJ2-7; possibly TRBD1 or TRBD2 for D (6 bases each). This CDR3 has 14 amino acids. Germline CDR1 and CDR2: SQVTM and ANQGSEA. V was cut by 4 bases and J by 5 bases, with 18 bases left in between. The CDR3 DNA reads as TGCAGCGTTGTATTCTCGGGGGCTGGAGACGAGCAGTACTTC. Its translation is CSVVFSGAGDEQYF.

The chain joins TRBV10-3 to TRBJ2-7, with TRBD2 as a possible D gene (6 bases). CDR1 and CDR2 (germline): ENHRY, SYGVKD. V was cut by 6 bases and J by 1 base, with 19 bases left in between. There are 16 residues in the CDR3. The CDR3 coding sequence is TGTGCCATCAGCCGGGGGTTGGATAGTTTATCCTACGAGCAGTACTTC. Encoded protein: CAISRGLDSLSYEQYF.

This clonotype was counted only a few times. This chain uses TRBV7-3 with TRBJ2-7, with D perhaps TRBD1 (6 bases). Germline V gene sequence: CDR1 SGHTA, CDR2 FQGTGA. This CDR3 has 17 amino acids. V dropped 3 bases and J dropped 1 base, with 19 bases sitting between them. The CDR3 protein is CASSFPGHRVCSYEQYF. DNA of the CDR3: TGTGCCAGCAGCTTCCCCGGCCACAGGGTTTGTTCCTACGAGCAGTACTTC.

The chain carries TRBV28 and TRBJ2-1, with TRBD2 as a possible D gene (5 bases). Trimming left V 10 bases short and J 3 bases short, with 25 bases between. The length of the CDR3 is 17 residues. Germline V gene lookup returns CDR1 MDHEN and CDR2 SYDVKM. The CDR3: CATKPPGLRVNYNEQFF. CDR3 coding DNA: TGTGCCACCAAACCCCCCGGACTGCGAGTGAACTACAATGAGCAGTTCTTC.